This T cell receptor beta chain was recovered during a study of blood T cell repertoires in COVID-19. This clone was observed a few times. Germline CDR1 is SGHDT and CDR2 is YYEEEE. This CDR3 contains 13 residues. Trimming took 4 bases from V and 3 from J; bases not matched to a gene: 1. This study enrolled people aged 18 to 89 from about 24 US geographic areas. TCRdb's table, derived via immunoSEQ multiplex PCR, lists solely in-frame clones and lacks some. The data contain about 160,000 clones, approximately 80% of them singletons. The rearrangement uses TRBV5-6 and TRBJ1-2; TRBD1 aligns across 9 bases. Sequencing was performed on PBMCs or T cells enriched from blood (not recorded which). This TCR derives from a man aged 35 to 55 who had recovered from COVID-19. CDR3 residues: CASSRDRDYGYTF. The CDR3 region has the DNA TGTGCCAGCAGCCGGGACAGGGACTATGGCTACACCTTC.